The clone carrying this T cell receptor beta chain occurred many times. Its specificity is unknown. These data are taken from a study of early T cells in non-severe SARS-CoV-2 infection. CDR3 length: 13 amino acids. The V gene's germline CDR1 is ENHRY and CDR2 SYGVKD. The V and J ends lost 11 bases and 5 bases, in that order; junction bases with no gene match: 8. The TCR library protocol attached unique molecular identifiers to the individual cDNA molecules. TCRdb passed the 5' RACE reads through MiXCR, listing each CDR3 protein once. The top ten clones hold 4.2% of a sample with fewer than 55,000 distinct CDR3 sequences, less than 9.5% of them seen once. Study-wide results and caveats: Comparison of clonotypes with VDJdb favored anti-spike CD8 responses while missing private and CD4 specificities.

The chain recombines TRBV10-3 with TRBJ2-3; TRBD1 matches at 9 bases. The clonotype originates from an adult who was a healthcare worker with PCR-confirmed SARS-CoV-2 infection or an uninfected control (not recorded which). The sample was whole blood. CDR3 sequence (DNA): TGTGCCGTTCGACAGGGGGGGGAAGATACGCAGTATTTT. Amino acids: CAVRQGGEDTQYF.